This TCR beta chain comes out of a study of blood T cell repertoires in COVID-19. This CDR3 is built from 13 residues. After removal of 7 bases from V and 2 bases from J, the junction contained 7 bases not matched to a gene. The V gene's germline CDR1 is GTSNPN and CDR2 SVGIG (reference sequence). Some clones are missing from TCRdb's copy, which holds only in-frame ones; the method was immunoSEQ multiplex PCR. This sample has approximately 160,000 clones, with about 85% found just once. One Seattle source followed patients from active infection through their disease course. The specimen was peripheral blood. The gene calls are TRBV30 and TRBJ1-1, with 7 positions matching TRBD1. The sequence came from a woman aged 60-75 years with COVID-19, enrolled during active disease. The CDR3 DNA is TGTGCCTACCTGACAGGGCAAAACACTGAAGCTTTCTTT. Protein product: CAYLTGQNTEAFF.